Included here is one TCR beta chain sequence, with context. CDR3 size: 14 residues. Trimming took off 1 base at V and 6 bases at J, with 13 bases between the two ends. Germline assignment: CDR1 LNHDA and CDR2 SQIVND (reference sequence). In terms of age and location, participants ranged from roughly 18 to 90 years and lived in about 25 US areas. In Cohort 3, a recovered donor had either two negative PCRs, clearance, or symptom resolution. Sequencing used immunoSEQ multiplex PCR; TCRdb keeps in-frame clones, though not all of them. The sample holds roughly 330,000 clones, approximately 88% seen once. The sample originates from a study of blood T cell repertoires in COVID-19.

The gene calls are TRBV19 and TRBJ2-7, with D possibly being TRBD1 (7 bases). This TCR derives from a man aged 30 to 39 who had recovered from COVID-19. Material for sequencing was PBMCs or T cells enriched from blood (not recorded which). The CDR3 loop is CASSIAAGQSEQYF. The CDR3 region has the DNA TGTGCCAGTAGTATAGCGGCGGGACAGTCCGAGCAGTACTTC.